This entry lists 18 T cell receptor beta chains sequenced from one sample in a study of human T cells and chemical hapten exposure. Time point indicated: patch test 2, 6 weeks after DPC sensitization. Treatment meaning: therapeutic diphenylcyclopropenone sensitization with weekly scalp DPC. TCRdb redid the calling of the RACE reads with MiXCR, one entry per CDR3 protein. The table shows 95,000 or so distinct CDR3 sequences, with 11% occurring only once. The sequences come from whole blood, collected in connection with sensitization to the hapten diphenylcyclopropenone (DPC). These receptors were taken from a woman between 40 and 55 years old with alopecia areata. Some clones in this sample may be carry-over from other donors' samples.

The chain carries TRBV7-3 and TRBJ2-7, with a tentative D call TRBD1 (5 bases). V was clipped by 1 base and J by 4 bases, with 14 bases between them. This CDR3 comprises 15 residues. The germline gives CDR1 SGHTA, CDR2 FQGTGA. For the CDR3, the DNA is TGTGCCAGCAGCTTAAACGCGGCATCAGGGTACGAGCAGTACTTC. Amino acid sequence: CASSLNAASGYEQYF. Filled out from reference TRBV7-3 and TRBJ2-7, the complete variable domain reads GAGVSQTPSNKVTEKGKYVELRCDPISGHTALYWYRQSLGQGPEFLIYFQGTGAADDSGLPNDRFFAVRPEGSVSTLKIQRTERGDSAVYLCASSLNAASGYEQYFGPGTRLTVT.

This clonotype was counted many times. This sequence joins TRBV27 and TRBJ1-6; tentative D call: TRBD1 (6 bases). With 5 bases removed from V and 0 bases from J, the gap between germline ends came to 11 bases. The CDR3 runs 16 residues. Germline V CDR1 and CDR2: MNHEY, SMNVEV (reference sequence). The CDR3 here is CASSPGGGSYNSPLHF. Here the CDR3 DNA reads TGTGCCAGCAGTCCGGGAGGGGGCTCCTATAATTCACCCCTCCACTTT.

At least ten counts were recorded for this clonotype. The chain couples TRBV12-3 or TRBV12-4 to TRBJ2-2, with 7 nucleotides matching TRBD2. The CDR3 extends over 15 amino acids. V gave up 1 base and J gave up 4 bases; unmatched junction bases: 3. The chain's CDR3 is CASSLGLAGTGELFF. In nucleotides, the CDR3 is TGTGCCAGCAGTTTAGGACTAGCCGGCACCGGGGAGCTGTTTTTT.

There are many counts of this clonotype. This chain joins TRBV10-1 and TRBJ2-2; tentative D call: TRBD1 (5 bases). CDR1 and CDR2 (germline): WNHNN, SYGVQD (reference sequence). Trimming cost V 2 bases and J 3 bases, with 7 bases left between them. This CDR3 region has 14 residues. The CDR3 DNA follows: TGCGCCAGCAGTGAGCTAGGGGACACCGGGGAGCTGTTTTTT. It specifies CASSELGDTGELFF.

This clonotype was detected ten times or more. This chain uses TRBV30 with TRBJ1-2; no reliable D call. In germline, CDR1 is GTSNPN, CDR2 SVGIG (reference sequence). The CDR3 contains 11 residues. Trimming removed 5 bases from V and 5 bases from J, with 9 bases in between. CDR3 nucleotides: TGTGCCTGGTCAGGTTTTTATGGCTACACCTTC. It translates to CAWSGFYGYTF.

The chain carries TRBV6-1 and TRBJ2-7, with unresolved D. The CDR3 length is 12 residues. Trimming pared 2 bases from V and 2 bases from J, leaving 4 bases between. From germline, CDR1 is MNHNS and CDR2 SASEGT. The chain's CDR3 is CASSETAYEQYF. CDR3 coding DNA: TGTGCCAGCAGTGAAACAGCCTACGAGCAGTACTTC.

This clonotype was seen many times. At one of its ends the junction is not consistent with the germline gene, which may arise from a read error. This CDR3 is CASSEALPGGVF. CDR3 DNA sequence: TGTGCCAGCAGTGAAGCGCTTCCAGGGGGGGTTTTC. The genes are TRBV2 and TRBJ2-1; D possibly matches TRBD1 or TRBD2 (7 bases each). This CDR3 has 12 amino acids. Per germline, CDR1 SNHLY and CDR2 FYNNEI.

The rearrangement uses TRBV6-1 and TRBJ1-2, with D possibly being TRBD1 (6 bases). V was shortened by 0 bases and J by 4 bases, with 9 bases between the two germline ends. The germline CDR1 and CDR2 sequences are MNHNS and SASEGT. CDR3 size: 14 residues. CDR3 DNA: TGTGCCAGCAGTGAAGCTGGGGGCCCCTATGGCTACACCTTC. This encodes CASSEAGGPYGYTF.

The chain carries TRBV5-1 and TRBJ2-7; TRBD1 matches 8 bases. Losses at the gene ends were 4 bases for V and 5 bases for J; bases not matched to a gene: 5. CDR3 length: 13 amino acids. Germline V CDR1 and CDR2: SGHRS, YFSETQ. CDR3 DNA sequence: TGCGCCAGCAGCCTGGACAGGGCCCACGAGCAGTACTTC. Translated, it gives CASSLDRAHEQYF. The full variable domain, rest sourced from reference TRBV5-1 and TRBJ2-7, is KAGVTQTPRYLIKTRGQQVTLSCSPISGHRSVSWYQQTPGQGLQFLFEYFSETQRNKGNFPGRFSGRQFSNSRSEMNVSTLELGDSALYLCASSLDRAHEQYFGPGTRLTVT.

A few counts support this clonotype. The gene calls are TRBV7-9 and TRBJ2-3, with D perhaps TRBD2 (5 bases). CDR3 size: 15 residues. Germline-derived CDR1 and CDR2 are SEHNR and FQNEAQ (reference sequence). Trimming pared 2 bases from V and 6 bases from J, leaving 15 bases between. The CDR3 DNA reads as TGTGCCAGCAGCTTAAGGGTGTCCGGGATGGATACGCAGTATTTT. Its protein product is CASSLRVSGMDTQYF.

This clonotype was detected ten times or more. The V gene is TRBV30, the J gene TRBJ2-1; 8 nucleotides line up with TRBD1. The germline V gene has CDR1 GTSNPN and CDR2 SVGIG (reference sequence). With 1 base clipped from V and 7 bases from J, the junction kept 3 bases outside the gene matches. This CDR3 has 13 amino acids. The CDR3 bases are TGTGCCTGGAGTGGACAGGGGAGGAATGAGCAGTTCTTC. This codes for CAWSGQGRNEQFF.

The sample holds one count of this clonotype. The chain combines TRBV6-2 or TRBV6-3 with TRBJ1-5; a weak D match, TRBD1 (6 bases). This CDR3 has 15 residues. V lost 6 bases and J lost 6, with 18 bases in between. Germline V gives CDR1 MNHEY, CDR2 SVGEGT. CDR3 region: CASRDLTGMGQPQHF. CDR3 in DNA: TGTGCCAGCAGAGACCTTACAGGGATGGGTCAGCCCCAGCATTTT.

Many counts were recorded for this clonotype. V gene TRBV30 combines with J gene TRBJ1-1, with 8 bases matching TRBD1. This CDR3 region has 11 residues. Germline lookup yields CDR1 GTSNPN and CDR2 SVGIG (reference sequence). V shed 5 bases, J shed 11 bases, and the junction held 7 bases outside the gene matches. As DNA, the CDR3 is TGTGCCTGGGGATCGGACAGGGAGGCTTTCTTT. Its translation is CAWGSDREAFF. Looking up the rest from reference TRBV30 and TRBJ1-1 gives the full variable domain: SQTIHQWPATLVQPVGSPLSLECTVEGTSNPNLYWYRQAAGRGLQLLFYSVGIGQISSEVPQNLSASRPQDRQFILSSKKLLLSDSGFYLCAWGSDREAFFGQGTRLTVV.

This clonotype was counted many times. The CDR3 spells CASSLERTSGNTIYF. The DNA for the CDR3 is TGTGCCAGCAGCTTGGAACGAACCTCCGGAAACACCATATATTTT. The V and J genes are TRBV5-5 and TRBJ1-3; no clear D gene. Trimming shortened V by 0 bases and J by 4 bases, and 11 bases separated the two germline ends. The CDR3 runs to 15 residues. Germline lookup yields CDR1 SGHKS and CDR2 YYEKEE (reference sequence).

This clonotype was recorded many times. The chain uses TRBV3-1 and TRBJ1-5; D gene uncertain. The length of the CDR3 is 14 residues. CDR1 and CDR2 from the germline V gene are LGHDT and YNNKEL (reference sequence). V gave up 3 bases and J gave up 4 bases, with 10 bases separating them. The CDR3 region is CASSQGGGNQPQHF. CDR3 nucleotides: TGTGCCAGCAGCCAGGGAGGTGGAAATCAGCCCCAGCATTTT.

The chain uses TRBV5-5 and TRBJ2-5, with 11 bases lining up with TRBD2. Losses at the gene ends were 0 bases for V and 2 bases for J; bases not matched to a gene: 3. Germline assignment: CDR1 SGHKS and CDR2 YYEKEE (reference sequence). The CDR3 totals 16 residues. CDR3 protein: CASSLALAGGQETQYF. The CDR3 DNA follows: TGTGCCAGCAGCTTGGCCCTAGCGGGGGGACAAGAGACCCAGTACTTC. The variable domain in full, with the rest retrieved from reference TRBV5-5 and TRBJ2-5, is DAGVTQSPTHLIKTRGQQVTLRCSPISGHKSVSWYQQVLGQGPQFIFQYYEKEERGRGNFPDRFSARQFPNYSSELNVNALLLGDSALYLCASSLALAGGQETQYFGPGTRLLVL.

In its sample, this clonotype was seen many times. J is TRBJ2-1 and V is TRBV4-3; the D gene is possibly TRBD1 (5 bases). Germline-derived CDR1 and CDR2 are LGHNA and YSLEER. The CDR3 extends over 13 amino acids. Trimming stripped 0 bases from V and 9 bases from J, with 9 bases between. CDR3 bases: TGCGCCAGCAGCCAAGATCGACAGACTGAGCAGTTCTTC. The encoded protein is CASSQDRQTEQFF.

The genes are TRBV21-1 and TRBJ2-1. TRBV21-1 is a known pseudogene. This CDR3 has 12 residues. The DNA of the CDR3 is TGTGCCAGCAGCCACTCAGCTATAGAGCAGTTCTTC. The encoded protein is CASSHSAIEQFF.